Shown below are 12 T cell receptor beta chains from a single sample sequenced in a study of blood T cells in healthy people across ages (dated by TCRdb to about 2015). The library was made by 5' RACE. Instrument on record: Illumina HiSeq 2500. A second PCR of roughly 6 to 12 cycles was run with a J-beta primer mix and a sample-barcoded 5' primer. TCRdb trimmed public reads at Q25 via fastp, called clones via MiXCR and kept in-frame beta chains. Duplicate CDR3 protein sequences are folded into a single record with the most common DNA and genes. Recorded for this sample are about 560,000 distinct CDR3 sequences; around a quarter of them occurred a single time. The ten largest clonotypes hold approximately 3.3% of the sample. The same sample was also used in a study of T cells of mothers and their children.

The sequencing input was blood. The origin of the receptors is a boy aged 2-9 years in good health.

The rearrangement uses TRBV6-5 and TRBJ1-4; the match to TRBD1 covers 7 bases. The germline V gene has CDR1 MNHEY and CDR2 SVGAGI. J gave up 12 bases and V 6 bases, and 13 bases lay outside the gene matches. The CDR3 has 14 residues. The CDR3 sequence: CASSLGGGPWELFF. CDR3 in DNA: TGTGCCAGCAGCCTTGGAGGGGGCCCGTGGGAACTGTTTTTT.

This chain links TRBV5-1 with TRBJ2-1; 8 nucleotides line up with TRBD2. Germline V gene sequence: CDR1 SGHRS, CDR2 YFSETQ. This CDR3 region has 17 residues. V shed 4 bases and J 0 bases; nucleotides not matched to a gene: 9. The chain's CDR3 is CASSLALAASSYNEQFF. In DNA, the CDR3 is TGCGCCAGCAGCCTGGCACTAGCGGCCAGCTCCTACAATGAGCAGTTCTTC.

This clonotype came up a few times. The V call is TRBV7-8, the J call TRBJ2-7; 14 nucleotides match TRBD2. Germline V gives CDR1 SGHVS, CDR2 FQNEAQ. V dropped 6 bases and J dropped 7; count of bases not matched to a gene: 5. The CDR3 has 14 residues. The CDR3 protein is CASRTSGRVEEQYF. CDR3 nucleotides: TGTGCCAGCAGGACTAGCGGGAGGGTAGAAGAGCAGTACTTC.

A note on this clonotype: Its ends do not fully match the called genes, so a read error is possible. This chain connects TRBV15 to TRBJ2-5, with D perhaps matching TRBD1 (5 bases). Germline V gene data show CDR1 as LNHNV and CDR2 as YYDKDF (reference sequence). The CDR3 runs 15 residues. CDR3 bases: TGTGCCACCAGCAGAGATACAGGCTCCCAAGAGACCCAGTGCTTC. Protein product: CATSRDTGSQETQCF.

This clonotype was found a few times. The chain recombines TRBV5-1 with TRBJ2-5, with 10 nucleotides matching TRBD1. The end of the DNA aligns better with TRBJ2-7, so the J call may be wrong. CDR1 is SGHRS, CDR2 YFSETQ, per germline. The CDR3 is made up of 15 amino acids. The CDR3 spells CASSSPGQGVFEQYF. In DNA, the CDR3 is TGCGCCAGCAGCTCCCCCGGACAGGGGGTCTTCGAGCAGTACTTC.

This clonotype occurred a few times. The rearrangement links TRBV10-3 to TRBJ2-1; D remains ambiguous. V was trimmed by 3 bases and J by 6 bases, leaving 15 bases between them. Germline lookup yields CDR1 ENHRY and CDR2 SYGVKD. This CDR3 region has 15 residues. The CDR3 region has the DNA TGTGCCATCAGTGATTTGGGTGGGGATCGCAATGAGCAGTTCTTC. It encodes CAISDLGGDRNEQFF.

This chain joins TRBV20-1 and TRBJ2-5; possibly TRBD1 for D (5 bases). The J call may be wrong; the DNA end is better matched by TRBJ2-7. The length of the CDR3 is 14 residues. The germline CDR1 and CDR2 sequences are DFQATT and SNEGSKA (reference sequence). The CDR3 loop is CSARRVQGSYEQYF. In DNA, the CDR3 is TGCAGTGCTAGAAGGGTTCAGGGCTCCTACGAGCAGTACTTC.

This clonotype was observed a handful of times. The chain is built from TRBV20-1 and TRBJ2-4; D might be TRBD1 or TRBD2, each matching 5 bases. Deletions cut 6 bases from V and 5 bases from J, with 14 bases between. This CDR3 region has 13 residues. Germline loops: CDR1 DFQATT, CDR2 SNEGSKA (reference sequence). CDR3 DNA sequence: TGCAGTGCCCATAGAGGGACGGAAAACATTCAGTACTTC. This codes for CSAHRGTENIQYF.

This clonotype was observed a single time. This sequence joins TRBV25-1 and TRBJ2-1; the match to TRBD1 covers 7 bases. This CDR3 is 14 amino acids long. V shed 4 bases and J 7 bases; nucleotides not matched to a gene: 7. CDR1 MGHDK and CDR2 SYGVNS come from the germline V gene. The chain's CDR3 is CASSVGGAENEQFF. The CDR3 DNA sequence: TGTGCCAGCAGTGTAGGGGGCGCGGAGAATGAGCAGTTCTTC.

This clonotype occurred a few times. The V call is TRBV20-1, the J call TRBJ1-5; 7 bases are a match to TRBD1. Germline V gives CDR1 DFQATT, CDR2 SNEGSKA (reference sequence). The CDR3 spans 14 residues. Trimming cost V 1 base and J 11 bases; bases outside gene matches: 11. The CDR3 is CSARGGDRGITQHF. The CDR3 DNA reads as TGCAGTGCTAGAGGAGGGGACAGAGGGATAACCCAGCATTTT.

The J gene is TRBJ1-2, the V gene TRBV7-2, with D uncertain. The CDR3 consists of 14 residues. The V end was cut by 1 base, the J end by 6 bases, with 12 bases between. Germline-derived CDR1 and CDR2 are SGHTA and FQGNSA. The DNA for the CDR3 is TGTGCCAGCAGCTTAGTTCGGGGTCTGGATGGCTACACCTTC. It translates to CASSLVRGLDGYTF.

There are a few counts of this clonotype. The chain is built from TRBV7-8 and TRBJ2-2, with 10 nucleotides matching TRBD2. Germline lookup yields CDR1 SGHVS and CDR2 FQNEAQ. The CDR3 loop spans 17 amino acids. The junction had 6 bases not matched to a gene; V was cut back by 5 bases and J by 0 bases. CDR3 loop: CASSKASGGANTGELFF. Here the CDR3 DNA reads TGTGCCAGCAGCAAGGCTAGCGGGGGAGCGAACACCGGGGAGCTGTTTTTT.